A selection of T cell receptor beta chains follows, all from one sample in a study of blood T cell repertoires in COVID-19. The table came from immunoSEQ multiplex PCR; TCRdb's copy has only in-frame clones and leaves some out. This sample has over 200,000 clones, with about 90% found just once. Specimen: peripheral blood. These receptors originate from a woman younger than 35 who had recovered from COVID-19. The CDR3 runs from the conserved cysteine through the conserved F or W. The order of the fields is V gene, D gene, J gene, clone size, CDR3 protein, CDR3 DNA. A D gene is named only where the DNA matches it firmly. The size of a clone is reported for some rows only, either as once, few or many, or as a class for expanded clones.

TRBV19	TRBD2	TRBJ2-1	.	CASSIDGGLAGVYNEQFF	TGTGCCAGTAGTATAGATGGGGGACTAGCGGGAGTCTACAATGAGCAGTTCTTC
TRBV6-5	.	TRBJ2-3	.	CASSYGVGATDTQYF	TGTGCCAGCAGTTACGGGGTGGGAGCCACAGATACGCAGTATTTT
TRBV6-2/TRBV6-3	TRBD2	TRBJ2-1	.	CASSYEIAGDNEQFF	TGTGCCAGCAGTTACGAAATAGCGGGAGATAATGAGCAGTTCTTC
TRBV7-3	.	TRBJ1-1	.	CASSIRGGRVHTEAFF	TGTGCCAGCAGCATCAGGGGCGGGAGAGTGCACACTGAAGCTTTCTTT
TRBV20-1	.	TRBJ2-1	.	CSALTSPGQFF	TGCAGTGCTCTAACTAGCCCGGGGCAGTTCTTC
TRBV13	TRBD1	TRBJ2-7	.	CASSLTGDSYEQYF	TGTGCCAGCAGCCTCACAGGGGACTCCTACGAGCAGTACTTC
TRBV7-9	.	TRBJ2-6	once	CASSTSRTAISGANVLTF	TGTGCCAGCAGCACCTCCAGGACAGCTATCTCTGGGGCCAACGTCCTGACTTTC
TRBV3-1/TRBV3-2	TRBD1	TRBJ1-1	.	CASSQGQGAAFF	TGTGCCAGCAGCCAAGGACAGGGGGCCGCTTTCTTT
TRBV19	.	TRBJ1-1	once	CASTRQLRTEAFF	TGTGCCAGTACAAGGCAGTTGAGGACTGAAGCTTTCTTT
TRBV20-1	.	TRBJ1-2	.	CSAWTGGYTF	TGCAGTGCGTGGACTGGGGGCTACACCTTC
TRBV5-4	TRBD1	TRBJ2-7	once	CASSLGRDSLSEQYF	TGTGCCAGCAGCTTGGGACGGGACAGTTTATCCGAGCAGTACTTC
TRBV6-5	.	TRBJ1-6	once	CASRGLYNSPLHF	TGTGCCAGCAGAGGACTATATAATTCACCCCTCCACTTT
TRBV28	TRBD2	TRBJ2-2	.	CASKTGGPWTGELFF	TGTGCCAGCAAGACGGGAGGGCCGTGGACCGGGGAGCTGTTTTTT
TRBV29-1	TRBD2	TRBJ2-1	.	CSVGLLAGVGEQFF	TGCAGCGTTGGGCTCCTAGCGGGAGTCGGGGAGCAGTTCTTC
TRBV3-1/TRBV3-2	.	TRBJ1-3	.	CASSPRQGNTIYF	TGTGCCAGCAGCCCGAGACAAGGAAACACCATATATTTT
TRBV27	TRBD1	TRBJ1-5	.	CASSTGVGQPQHF	TGTGCCAGCAGCACAGGGGTGGGTCAGCCCCAGCATTTT
TRBV6-2/TRBV6-3	.	TRBJ2-5	few	CASSYGLDNSETQYF	TGTGCCAGCAGTTATGGTCTGGATAACAGTGAGACCCAGTACTTC
TRBV5-4	TRBD1	TRBJ1-1	.	CASSGGGQGADTEAFF	TGTGCCAGCAGCGGGGGGGGACAGGGGGCCGACACTGAAGCTTTCTTT
TRBV12-3/TRBV12-4	TRBD2	TRBJ2-1	.	CASRGTSGSPRFF	TGTGCCAGCAGGGGGACTAGCGGGAGCCCAAGGTTCTTC
TRBV9	TRBD1	TRBJ1-6	.	CASSVSPTGSGSPLHF	TGTGCCAGCAGCGTATCCCCGACAGGGTCCGGTTCACCCCTCCACTTT
TRBV9	.	TRBJ1-1	few	CASSVEQGGDTEAFF	TGTGCCAGCAGCGTCGAACAGGGAGGGGACACTGAAGCTTTCTTT
TRBV9	.	TRBJ2-3	.	CASSVDYTDTQYF	TGTGCCAGCAGCGTCGACTACACAGATACGCAGTATTTT
TRBV7-9	.	TRBJ1-2	.	CATRAGYGYTF	TGTGCCACAAGAGCCGGCTATGGCTACACCTTC
TRBV28	.	TRBJ1-1	.	CASSGVPEPRKAFF	TGTGCCAGCAGTGGAGTCCCGGAGCCCCGTAAAGCTTTCTTT
TRBV30	TRBD1	TRBJ2-5	.	CAWSSGTAQETQYF	TGTGCCTGGAGTTCCGGGACAGCCCAAGAGACCCAGTACTTC
TRBV13	.	TRBJ2-4	.	CASSLGLRVAIQYF	TGTGCCAGCAGCTTAGGCCTGAGGGTGGCCATTCAGTACTTC
TRBV20-1	.	TRBJ1-2	.	CSAFYRAGYTF	TGCAGTGCCTTCTACAGGGCTGGCTACACCTTC
TRBV11-3	.	TRBJ2-3	.	CASSLGSGSTDTQYF	TGTGCCAGCAGCTTGGGCAGCGGTAGCACAGATACGCAGTATTTT
TRBV11-2	TRBD1	TRBJ1-2	.	CASEPGTGLYGYTF	TGTGCCAGCGAACCCGGGACAGGCCTTTATGGCTACACCTTC
TRBV25-1	TRBD2	TRBJ2-1	once	CASTGTSGRAGQFF	TGTGCCAGCACCGGGACTAGCGGGAGGGCCGGTCAGTTCTTC
TRBV10-3	TRBD2	TRBJ2-5	.	CAISFNLREGRQETQYF	TGTGCCATCAGTTTTAACTTGCGGGAGGGGAGGCAAGAGACCCAGTACTTC
TRBV4-1	TRBD1	TRBJ2-7	.	CASSQVRTGIYEQYF	TGCGCCAGCAGCCAAGTTAGGACAGGGATCTACGAGCAGTACTTC
TRBV7-2	.	TRBJ2-5	few	CASSLLLDQETQYF	TGTGCCAGCAGCTTATTACTAGATCAAGAGACCCAGTACTTC
TRBV5-1	TRBD1	TRBJ2-7	.	CASSFDRDYEQYF	TGCGCCAGCAGCTTCGACAGGGACTACGAGCAGTACTTC
TRBV30	TRBD1	TRBJ1-1	.	CAWDRGKATEAFF	TGTGCCTGGGACAGGGGGAAGGCCACTGAAGCTTTCTTT
TRBV18	.	TRBJ2-2	.	CASSQGNPGELFF	TGTGCCAGCTCCCAGGGAAATCCCGGGGAGCTGTTTTTT
TRBV6-2/TRBV6-3	TRBD1	TRBJ1-2	.	CASSYPGQGFYGYTF	TGTGCCAGCAGTTATCCGGGACAGGGATTCTATGGCTACACCTTC
TRBV25-1	.	TRBJ1-4	.	CASSDRQWGEKLFF	TGTGCCAGCAGTGACAGACAGTGGGGTGAAAAACTGTTTTTT
TRBV19	.	TRBJ1-2	.	CASSMFGGAGLNGYTF	TGTGCCAGTAGTATGTTTGGTGGGGCAGGCTTGAATGGCTACACCTTC
TRBV10-1	.	TRBJ2-1	.	CASSESAGSSYNEQFF	TGCGCCAGCAGTGAGTCCGCTGGGAGCTCCTACAATGAGCAGTTCTTC
TRBV19	TRBD1	TRBJ1-5	.	CASSNPGTGNNQPQHF	TGTGCCAGTAGTAATCCCGGGACAGGGAACAATCAGCCCCAGCATTTT
TRBV5-1	TRBD1	TRBJ1-1	.	CASSRVTGDTEAFF	TGCGCCAGCAGCCGAGTGACAGGGGACACTGAAGCTTTCTTT
TRBV10-1	TRBD2	TRBJ2-1	.	CAGGLVGQFF	TGCGCCGGGGGACTAGTGGGGCAGTTCTTC
TRBV14	.	TRBJ1-2	once	CASSQDGGYGYTF	TGTGCCAGCAGCCAAGATGGGGGGTATGGCTACACCTTC
TRBV6-4	.	TRBJ1-5	.	CASKVRGSNQPQHF	TGTGCCAGCAAGGTTCGGGGTAGCAATCAGCCCCAGCATTTT
TRBV9	TRBD1	TRBJ1-3	.	CASSPPGTGSTGNTIYF	TGTGCCAGCAGCCCTCCGGGGACAGGTTCTACAGGAAACACCATATATTTT
TRBV7-2	.	TRBJ2-3	.	CASSLALIATDTQYF	TGTGCCAGCAGCTTAGCGCTTATAGCGACAGATACGCAGTATTTT
TRBV18	.	TRBJ2-1	.	CASSQRQSNEQFF	TGTGCCAGCTCACAGAGACAGTCCAATGAGCAGTTCTTC
TRBV19	.	TRBJ1-1	.	CASSMTGEAFF	TGTGCCAGTAGTATGACAGGTGAAGCTTTCTTT
TRBV9	TRBD1	TRBJ1-2	few	CASSPRTGGADYGYTF	TGTGCCAGCAGCCCCCGGACAGGGGGCGCAGACTATGGCTACACCTTC
TRBV4-2	.	TRBJ2-7	.	CASSNRAGVYEQYF	TGTGCCAGCAGCAATCGGGCAGGGGTCTACGAGCAGTACTTC
TRBV7-9	.	TRBJ2-7	.	CASSLARGVYEQYF	TGTGCCAGCAGCTTAGCGCGGGGAGTCTACGAGCAGTACTTC
TRBV7-6	TRBD2	TRBJ2-5	.	CASSPRPGLEETQYF	TGTGCCAGCAGCCCAAGACCGGGACTAGAAGAGACCCAGTACTTC